Shown below are 12 T cell receptor beta chains from a single sample sequenced in a study of Ad26.COV2.S vaccination and SARS-CoV-2 variants. Treatment: about 20 received Ad26.COV2.S at low or high dose, single or two shots; a few received placebo; per-sample allocation not given. Sampling took place 63 days after the first vaccine or placebo injection. This table comes from immunoSEQ multiplex PCR, and its TCRdb copy is limited to in-frame clones, with some not included. Of around 300,000 clones in the sample, 88% are singletons; the top ten hold roughly 6%. The source was peripheral blood, collected in a trial of Ad26.COV2.S vaccine versus placebo. These receptors all come from a person between 18 and 59 years old who received the Ad26.COV2.S COVID-19 vaccine or a placebo.

The chain has TRBV27 and TRBJ1-2, with 9 bases that match TRBD1. V was pared by 3 bases and J by 10 bases, with 9 bases of the junction left unmatched. Germline values: CDR1 MNHEY, CDR2 SMNVEV (reference sequence). The CDR3 runs to 14 residues. CDR3 residues: CASSLSGTGFVYTF. CDR3 coding DNA: TGTGCCAGCAGTTTGTCCGGGACAGGGTTCGTCTACACCTTC.

V is TRBV6-5 and J is TRBJ1-1; unclear D gene. Per the germline V gene, CDR1 is MNHEY and CDR2 is SVGAGI. Trimming stripped 6 bases from V and 1 base from J, with 9 bases between. The CDR3 contains 13 residues. CDR3 in amino acids: CASRINANTEAFF. CDR3 bases: TGTGCCAGCAGGATAAATGCGAACACTGAAGCTTTCTTT.

This sequence joins TRBV10-2 and TRBJ1-2, with 8 positions matching TRBD1. J was trimmed by 4 bases and V by 0 bases; bases with no gene match: 4. Germline V gene data show CDR1 as WSHSY and CDR2 as SAAADI. The CDR3 length is 15 residues. CDR3 loop: CASSESSGGGYGYTF. DNA of the CDR3: TGCGCCAGCAGTGAGTCTTCAGGGGGCGGCTATGGCTACACCTTC.

V gene TRBV27 combines with J gene TRBJ2-7; 8 positions agree with TRBD2. Trimming at V came to 3 bases and at J to 2 bases, leaving 9 bases not matched to a gene. The CDR3 has 16 residues. CDR1 and CDR2 (germline): MNHEY, SMNVEV (reference sequence). The CDR3 DNA is TGTGCCAGCAGTTTCTCCTACGGGAGGGCGACCTACGAGCAGTACTTC. It is translated as CASSFSYGRATYEQYF.

The chain carries TRBV7-3 and TRBJ2-1; tentative D call: TRBD2 (7 bases). The V gene's germline CDR1 is SGHTA and CDR2 FQGTGA. The CDR3 loop spans 14 amino acids. The V end lost 8 bases, the J end lost 2 bases, and 13 bases lay between the germline ends. The CDR3 bases are TGTGCCAGCGGCGGCGGGGGCACCTACAATGAGCAGTTCTTC. Translating it yields CASGGGGTYNEQFF.

This clone is a singleton in its sample. The rearrangement links TRBV28 to TRBJ2-2; a weak D match, TRBD2 (6 bases). The CDR3 has 17 amino acids. Trimming shortened V by 4 bases and J by 0 bases, and 15 bases separated the two germline ends. In germline, CDR1 is MDHEN, CDR2 SYDVKM. In DNA, the CDR3 is TGTGCCAGCAGTTGGTGGTCTGGCGGGACGAACACCGGGGAGCTGTTTTTT. Its protein product is CASSWWSGGTNTGELFF.

The CDR3 sequence: CASSQKRAREFF. The CDR3 DNA reads as TGTGCCAGCAGCCAAAAGCGGGCTCGGGAGTTCTTC. V gene TRBV5-6 combines with J gene TRBJ2-1; D may be TRBD2 (6 bases). The germline CDR1 and CDR2 sequences are SGHDT and YYEEEE. With 4 bases removed from V and 14 bases from J, the gap between germline ends came to 16 bases. CDR3 length: 12 residues.

This chain uses TRBV19 with TRBJ1-1; 10 bases map to TRBD1. With V trimmed by 6 bases and J by 1 base, 2 bases remained unmatched. In germline, CDR1 is LNHDA, CDR2 SQIVND (reference sequence). This CDR3 is built from 14 residues. Written as DNA, the CDR3 is TGTGCCAGTAGGGGACAGGGGCGGAACACTGAAGCTTTCTTT. Translated, it gives CASRGQGRNTEAFF.

The chain is built from TRBV30 and TRBJ2-7; 9 bases agree with TRBD1. The length of the CDR3 is 12 residues. The trim removed 4 bases at V and 4 bases at J, leaving 2 bases unmatched. Germline CDR1 reads GTSNPN; CDR2 reads SVGIG (reference sequence). The CDR3 bases are TGTGCCTGGACGGACAGGGGTTACGAGCAGTACTTC. This encodes CAWTDRGYEQYF.

The chain combines TRBV7-2 with TRBJ1-3; perhaps TRBD1 as D (6 bases). Trimming shortened V by 3 bases and J by 2 bases, and 8 bases separated the two germline ends. CDR3 size: 14 residues. Germline CDR1 is SGHTA and CDR2 is FQGNSA. Here the CDR3 DNA reads TGTGCCAGCAGCTTTCAGGGGACTGGAAACACCATATATTTT. Protein sequence: CASSFQGTGNTIYF.

This clone was detected only once. The chain is built from TRBV6-2 or TRBV6-3 and TRBJ1-5; TRBD1 is a possible D gene (5 bases). V was pared by 3 bases and J by 4 bases, with 7 bases between. Germline V gives CDR1 MNHEY, CDR2 SVGEGT. The CDR3 runs to 13 residues. This CDR3 reads CASSYTGNQPQHF. The CDR3 bases are TGTGCCAGCAGTTATACAGGAAATCAGCCCCAGCATTTT.

This chain joins TRBV7-9 and TRBJ1-1; TRBD1 agrees at 7 bases. J was trimmed by 1 base and V by 7 bases; bases with no gene match: 9. Germline CDR1 SEHNR, CDR2 FQNEAQ (reference sequence). The CDR3 length is 15 residues. As DNA, the CDR3 is TGTGCCAGCAAAAAGGGGGAGGGGGCGAACACTGAAGCTTTCTTT. Protein sequence: CASKKGEGANTEAFF.